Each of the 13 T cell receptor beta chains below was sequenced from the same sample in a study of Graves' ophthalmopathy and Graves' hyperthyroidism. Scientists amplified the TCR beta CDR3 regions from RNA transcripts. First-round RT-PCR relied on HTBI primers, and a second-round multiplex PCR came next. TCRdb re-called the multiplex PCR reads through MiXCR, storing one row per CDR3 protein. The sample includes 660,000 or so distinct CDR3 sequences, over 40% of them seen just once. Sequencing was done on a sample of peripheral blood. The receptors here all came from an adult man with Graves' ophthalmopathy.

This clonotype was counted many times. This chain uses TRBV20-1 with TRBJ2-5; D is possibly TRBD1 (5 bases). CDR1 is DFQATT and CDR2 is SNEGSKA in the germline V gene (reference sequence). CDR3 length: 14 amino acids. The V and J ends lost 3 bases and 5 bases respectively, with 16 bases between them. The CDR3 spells CSASFRVDSETQYF. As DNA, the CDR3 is TGCAGTGCTAGTTTCAGGGTGGATTCCGAGACCCAGTACTTC.

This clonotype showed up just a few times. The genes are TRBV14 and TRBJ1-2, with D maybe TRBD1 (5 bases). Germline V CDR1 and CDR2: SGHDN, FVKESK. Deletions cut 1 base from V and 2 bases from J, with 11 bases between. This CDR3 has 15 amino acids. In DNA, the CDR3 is TGTGCCAGCAGCCAAGTCTCCGCAGGGAACTATGGCTACACCTTC. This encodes CASSQVSAGNYGYTF.

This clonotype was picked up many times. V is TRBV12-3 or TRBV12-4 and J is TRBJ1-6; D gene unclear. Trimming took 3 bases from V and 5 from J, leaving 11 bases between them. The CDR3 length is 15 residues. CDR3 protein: CASSFDIPNNSPLHF. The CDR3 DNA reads TGTGCCAGCAGTTTCGACATACCAAATAATTCACCCCTCCACTTT.

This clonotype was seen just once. CDR3 bases: TGCGCCAGCAGCGGACAGGTAATAAGTGGAAACACCATATATTTT. The encoded protein is CASSGQVISGNTIYF. The chain carries TRBV5-1 and TRBJ1-3; 7 nucleotides align to TRBD1. V shed 4 bases, J shed 3 bases, and the junction held 7 bases outside the gene matches. From germline, CDR1 is SGHRS and CDR2 YFSETQ. The CDR3 totals 15 residues.

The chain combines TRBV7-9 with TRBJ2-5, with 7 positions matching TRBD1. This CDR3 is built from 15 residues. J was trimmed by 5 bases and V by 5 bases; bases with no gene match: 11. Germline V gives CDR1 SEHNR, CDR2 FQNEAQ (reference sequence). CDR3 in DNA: TGTGCCAGCAGCCAGGGGACAGCCGCCCCGGAGACCCAGTACTTC. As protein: CASSQGTAAPETQYF. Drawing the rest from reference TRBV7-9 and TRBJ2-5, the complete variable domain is DTGVSQNPRHKITKRGQNVTFRCDPISEHNRLYWYRQTLGQGPEFLTYFQNEAQLEKSRLLSDRFSAERPKGSFSTLEIQRTEQGDSAMYLCASSQGTAAPETQYFGPGTRLLVL.

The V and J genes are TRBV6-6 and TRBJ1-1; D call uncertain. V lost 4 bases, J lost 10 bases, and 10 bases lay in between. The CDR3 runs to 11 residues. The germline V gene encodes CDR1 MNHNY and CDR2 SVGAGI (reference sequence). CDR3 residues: CASSSIAGAFF. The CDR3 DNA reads TGTGCCAGCAGTTCCATAGCGGGAGCTTTCTTT.

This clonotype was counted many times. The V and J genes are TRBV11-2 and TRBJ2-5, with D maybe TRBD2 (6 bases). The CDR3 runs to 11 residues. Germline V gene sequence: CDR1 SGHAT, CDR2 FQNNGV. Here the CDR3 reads CSGGTQETQYF. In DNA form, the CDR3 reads TGTTCCGGGGGTACCCAAGAGACCCAGTACTTC.

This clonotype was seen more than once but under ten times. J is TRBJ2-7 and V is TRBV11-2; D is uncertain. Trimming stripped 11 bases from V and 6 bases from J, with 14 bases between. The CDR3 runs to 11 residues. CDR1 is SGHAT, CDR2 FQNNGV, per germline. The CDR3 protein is CASQALGEQYF. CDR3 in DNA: TGTGCCTCCCAGGCACTGGGCGAGCAGTACTTC.

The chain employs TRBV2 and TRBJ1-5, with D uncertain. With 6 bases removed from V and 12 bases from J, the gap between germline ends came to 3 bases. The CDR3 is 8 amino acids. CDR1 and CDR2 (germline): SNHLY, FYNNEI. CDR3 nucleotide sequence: TGTGCCAGCAGGAACCAGCATTTT. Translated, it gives CASRNQHF.

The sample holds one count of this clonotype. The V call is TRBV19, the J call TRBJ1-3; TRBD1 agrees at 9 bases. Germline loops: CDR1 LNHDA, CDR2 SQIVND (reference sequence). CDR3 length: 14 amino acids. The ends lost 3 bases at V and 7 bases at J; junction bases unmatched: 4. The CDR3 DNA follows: TGTGCCAGTAGTATCACCGGGACAGGGAACACCATATATTTT. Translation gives CASSITGTGNTIYF.

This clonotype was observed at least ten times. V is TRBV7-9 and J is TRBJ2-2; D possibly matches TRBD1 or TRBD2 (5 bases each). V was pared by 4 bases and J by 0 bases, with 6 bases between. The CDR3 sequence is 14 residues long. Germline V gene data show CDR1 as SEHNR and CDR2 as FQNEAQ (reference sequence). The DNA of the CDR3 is TGTGCCAGCAGCTGGGACGCGAACACCGGGGAGCTGTTTTTT. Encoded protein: CASSWDANTGELFF.

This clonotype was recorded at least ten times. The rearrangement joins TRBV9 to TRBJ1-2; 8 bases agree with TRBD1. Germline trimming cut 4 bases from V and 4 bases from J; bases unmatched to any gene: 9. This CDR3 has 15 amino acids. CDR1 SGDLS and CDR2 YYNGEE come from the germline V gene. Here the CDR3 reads CASSPQFTGGYGYTF. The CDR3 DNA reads TGTGCCAGCAGCCCACAATTTACAGGGGGCTATGGCTACACCTTC.

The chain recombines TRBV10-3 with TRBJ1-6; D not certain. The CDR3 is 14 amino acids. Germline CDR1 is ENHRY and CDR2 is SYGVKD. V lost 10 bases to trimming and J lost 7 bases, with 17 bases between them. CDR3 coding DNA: TGTGCCAGCAGCTATTTATCGGTCAATTCACCCCTCCACTTT. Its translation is CASSYLSVNSPLHF.